Sequencing of this T cell receptor (beta chain) was carried out in a study of blood T cell repertoires in COVID-19. Study-wide background: COVID-19 samples, acute and convalescent, were from the United States, Italy and Spain. From T cells, B-cell-depleted T cells, or PBMCs came the material, which was cDNA or gDNA.

Authors' methods: Amplification with reference gene primers provided the estimates of nucleated cell counts. The assay was immunoSEQ multiplex PCR, and TCRdb's table has in-frame clones only and misses some. V and J calls and clone size are given by that table; D and trimming were obtained from the DNA. The data show some 140,000 clones, with around 87% seen just once and over 2% held by the top ten. Trimming cost V 0 bases and J 1 base; bases outside gene matches: 2. Germline lookup yields CDR1 SEHNR and CDR2 FQNEAQ (reference sequence). The CDR3 spans 15 residues. The sequencing input was peripheral blood. This TCR was recovered from a man aged 45-65 years with active COVID-19. The chain has TRBV7-9 and TRBJ1-2, with 7 bases fitting TRBD1. The CDR3 nucleotides read TGTGCCAGCAGCTTAGCCGCAGGGGGTAACTATGGCTACACCTTC. This translates into CASSLAAGGNYGYTF.